One and the same sample provided the 24 T cell receptor beta chains below, sequenced in a study of OX40 agonist ivuxolimab in advanced cancers. Profiling relied on immunoSEQ multiplex PCR, and the TCRdb table lists in-frame clones only, not all of them. Of under 20,000 clones listed, approximately 81% were seen once; the top ten hold roughly 25%. The input for sequencing was CD4+ or CD8+ T cells sorted from blood, taken in a trial of the OX40 agonist ivuxolimab. The receptors come from an adult with an advanced solid tumor such as melanoma, head and neck, liver or kidney cancer.

This chain connects TRBV4-1 to TRBJ2-7; D is ambiguous. V was pared by 4 bases and J by 6 bases, with 13 bases between. The CDR3 length is 13 residues. Per germline, CDR1 MGHRA and CDR2 YSYEKL. The CDR3 region has the DNA TGCGCCAGCAGCCCTCCTGGGGATCCCGAGCAGTACTTC. It specifies CASSPPGDPEQYF.

V gene TRBV9 combines with J gene TRBJ1-1, with D unresolved. V dropped 5 bases and J dropped 7 bases, with 12 bases sitting between them. This CDR3 has 12 residues. Per germline, CDR1 SGDLS and CDR2 YYNGEE. The CDR3 nucleotides are TGTGCCAGCAGAAAATGGACCGGTGAAGCTTTCTTT. It specifies CASRKWTGEAFF.

The chain links TRBV4-1 to TRBJ2-1; D unclear. CDR1 and CDR2 from the germline V gene are MGHRA and YSYEKL. CDR3 size: 13 residues. V lost 3 bases and J 8 bases, leaving 11 bases between the germline ends. The CDR3 DNA is TGCGCCAGCAGCCACTATTCCGGCCATGAGCAGTTCTTC. This sequence encodes CASSHYSGHEQFF.

This clone is a singleton in its sample. The chain uses TRBV15 and TRBJ2-7, with 8 bases identical to TRBD1. CDR3 length equals 13 residues. The V segment lost 7 bases and the J segment 3 bases; nucleotides outside the gene matches: 5. Per the germline V gene, CDR1 is LNHNV and CDR2 is YYDKDF (reference sequence). CDR3 DNA: TGTGCCACCAACCCCGGGACAGGCTACGAGCAGTACTTC. Translation: CATNPGTGYEQYF.

The chain couples TRBV9 to TRBJ2-1, with TRBD2 matching 13 bases. In germline, CDR1 is SGDLS, CDR2 YYNGEE. Trimming removed 0 bases from V and 4 bases from J; junction bases left unmatched: 4. This CDR3 is 17 amino acids long. The CDR3 here is CASSVAGTSGMYNEQFF. Here the CDR3 DNA reads TGTGCCAGCAGCGTAGCTGGGACTAGCGGGATGTACAATGAGCAGTTCTTC.

The genes are TRBV6-6 and TRBJ2-1; 8 positions agree with TRBD2. Germline loops: CDR1 MNHNY, CDR2 SVGAGI (reference sequence). Losses at the gene ends were 8 bases for V and 4 bases for J; bases not matched to a gene: 4. The CDR3 has 13 amino acids. The chain's CDR3 is CASWTSTYNEQFF. CDR3 nucleotides: TGTGCCAGCTGGACTAGCACTTACAATGAGCAGTTCTTC.

The chain employs TRBV10-1 and TRBJ1-5, with 7 bases fitting TRBD1. V lost 10 bases, J lost 6 bases, and 6 bases stayed unmatched. The CDR3 sequence is 12 residues long. Germline CDR1 is WNHNN and CDR2 is SYGVQD (reference sequence). The CDR3 protein is CAIRGGAQPQHF. CDR3 DNA sequence: TGCGCCATCAGGGGGGGGGCTCAGCCCCAGCATTTT.

V is TRBV19 and J is TRBJ2-1; 7 nucleotides align to TRBD2. The CDR3 runs to 12 residues. Trimming at V came to 7 bases and at J to 6 bases, leaving 3 bases not matched to a gene. From germline, CDR1 is LNHDA and CDR2 SQIVND (reference sequence). The CDR3 sequence is CASKSGGNEQFF. The DNA of the CDR3 is TGTGCCAGTAAGTCGGGAGGCAATGAGCAGTTCTTC.

The J gene is TRBJ1-3, the V gene TRBV7-6, with a weak D call TRBD1 (5 bases). The CDR3 is made up of 18 amino acids. V dropped 3 bases and J dropped 0 bases, with 18 bases sitting between them. Germline V gene lookup returns CDR1 SGHVS and CDR2 FNYEAQ. Here the CDR3 DNA reads TGTGCCAGCAGCTTGGGGCAGGGACCCGATTACTCTGGAAACACCATATATTTT. Translated, it gives CASSLGQGPDYSGNTIYF.

This clone has more than one count but fewer than ten. The J gene is TRBJ2-3, the V gene TRBV11-3; TRBD2 aligns across 8 bases. Losses at the gene ends were 0 bases for V and 2 bases for J; bases not matched to a gene: 7. This CDR3 spans 17 amino acids. Germline V gives CDR1 SGHNT, CDR2 YENEEA. The CDR3 DNA reads as TGTGCCAGCAGCTTAGATTCCCAGCGGGAGAACACAGATACGCAGTATTTT. This sequence encodes CASSLDSQRENTDTQYF.

With respect to this clone: A far larger clone is just one base off, so this is likely a read error. The identical CDR3 is also encoded by other nucleotide sequences in the sample. The genes are TRBV6-4 and TRBJ2-1; 12 positions agree with TRBD2. Trimming removed 5 bases from V and 9 bases from J; junction bases left unmatched: 5. The germline gives CDR1 MRHNA, CDR2 SNTAGT. The CDR3 length is 14 residues. The CDR3 protein is CASSRLAGGSEQFF. CDR3 DNA: TGTGCCAGCAGTCGGCTAGCGGGAGGGAGTGAGCAGTTCTTC.

The chain uses TRBV7-6 and TRBJ2-1; TRBD2 is a possible D gene (6 bases). This CDR3 comprises 13 residues. Germline CDR1 is SGHVS and CDR2 is FNYEAQ. Trimming shortened V by 5 bases and J by 3 bases, and 8 bases separated the two germline ends. The chain's CDR3 is CASSMGLYNEQFF. The CDR3 DNA follows: TGTGCCAGCAGCATGGGACTCTACAATGAGCAGTTCTTC.

CDR3 region: CASSTSHYQETQYF. The CDR3 region has the DNA TGTGCCAGCAGCACAAGCCACTACCAAGAGACCCAGTACTTC. The genes are TRBV9 and TRBJ2-5; D uncertain. The CDR3 runs 14 residues. Per the germline V gene, CDR1 is SGDLS and CDR2 is YYNGEE. V was shortened by 4 bases and J by 0 bases, with 10 bases between the two germline ends.

This chain uses TRBV11-3 with TRBJ2-7; TRBD1 or TRBD2 may be the D gene (6 bases each). Germline V gene data show CDR1 as SGHNT and CDR2 as YENEEA. The germline V and J ends were trimmed by 5 bases and 5 bases, with 16 bases remaining between them. This CDR3 has 14 residues. CDR3 amino acids: CASSASGQGHEQYF. CDR3 in DNA: TGTGCCAGCAGCGCCAGCGGGCAGGGGCACGAGCAGTACTTC. Full variable domain (outside the CDR3, taken from reference TRBV11-3 and TRBJ2-7): EAGVVQSPRYKIIEKKQPVAFWCNPISGHNTLYWYLQNLGQGPELLIRYENEEAVDDSQLPKDRFSAERLKGVDSTLKIQPAELGDSAVYLCASSASGQGHEQYFGPGTRLTVT.

This clone was seen a single time. This chain uses TRBV6-4 with TRBJ2-1; 9 positions agree with TRBD2. The J segment lost 9 bases and the V segment lost 8 bases, leaving 8 bases of the junction unmatched. From germline, CDR1 is MRHNA and CDR2 SNTAGT. The CDR3 extends over 13 amino acids. CDR3 amino acids: CASGTSLGSEQFF. The CDR3 coding sequence is TGTGCCAGCGGGACTAGCCTCGGGAGTGAGCAGTTCTTC.

The chain combines TRBV27 with TRBJ1-2; D is possibly TRBD1 (5 bases). The CDR3 has 14 amino acids. The germline CDR1 and CDR2 sequences are MNHEY and SMNVEV (reference sequence). V lost 6 bases to trimming and J lost 2 bases, with 13 bases between them. The CDR3 coding sequence is TGTGCCAGCAGCGCCCGGGACGCCAACTATGGCTACACCTTC. Amino acid sequence: CASSARDANYGYTF.

The chain couples TRBV4-1 to TRBJ2-5; 10 nucleotides line up with TRBD2. Per germline, CDR1 MGHRA and CDR2 YSYEKL. V shed 8 bases and J 5 bases; nucleotides not matched to a gene: 5. The CDR3 consists of 13 residues. The CDR3 here is CASSAGGRETQYF. In DNA, the CDR3 is TGCGCCAGCTCAGCGGGAGGGCGGGAGACCCAGTACTTC.

The chain has TRBV7-9 and TRBJ2-3; D is undetermined. Germline V gene sequence: CDR1 SEHNR, CDR2 FQNEAQ (reference sequence). V dropped 2 bases and J dropped 3 bases, with 15 bases sitting between them. This CDR3 has 16 amino acids. The CDR3 spells CASSLPDDILTDTQYF. In nucleotides, the CDR3 is TGTGCCAGCAGCTTACCCGACGACATCCTAACAGATACGCAGTATTTT.

The chain is built from TRBV7-7 and TRBJ1-1; D is ambiguous. From germline, CDR1 is SSHAT and CDR2 FNYEAQ (reference sequence). The CDR3 loop spans 13 amino acids. Trimming shortened V by 6 bases and J by 3 bases, and 11 bases separated the two germline ends. The DNA for the CDR3 is TGTGCCAGCAGTTCCTACATGGACACTGAAGCTTTCTTT. Translating gives CASSSYMDTEAFF.

This clone was seen a few times. The rearrangement joins TRBV2 to TRBJ1-5, with D possibly being TRBD1 (5 bases). Germline V lookup: CDR1 SNHLY, CDR2 FYNNEI. The germline V and J ends were trimmed by 7 bases and 0 bases, with 10 bases remaining between them. The CDR3 has 14 residues. CDR3 amino acids: CASKGDNSNQPQHF. The DNA for the CDR3 is TGTGCCAGCAAAGGGGATAATAGCAATCAGCCCCAGCATTTT.

A few counts support this clone. The chain carries TRBV28 and TRBJ1-1; tentative D call: TRBD1 (5 bases). Germline V lookup: CDR1 MDHEN, CDR2 SYDVKM. With 1 base removed from V and 7 bases from J, the gap between germline ends came to 13 bases. This CDR3 comprises 14 residues. CDR3 region: CASSLSGRGDEAFF. CDR3 coding DNA: TGTGCCAGCAGTTTATCAGGGCGGGGGGATGAAGCTTTCTTT.

This chain links TRBV5-4 with TRBJ1-2; perhaps TRBD1 as D (6 bases). The CDR3 length is 13 residues. Trimming removed 0 bases from V and 7 bases from J, with 10 bases in between. Germline V gene sequence: CDR1 SGHNT, CDR2 YYREEE (reference sequence). CDR3 in DNA: TGTGCCAGCAGCTTGGTGGGGGCTGGTGGCTACACCTTC. Translating it yields CASSLVGAGGYTF.

This chain uses TRBV6-1 with TRBJ2-3; D could derive from TRBD1 or TRBD2 (5 bases each). The CDR3 sequence is 14 residues long. Germline V gene lookup returns CDR1 MNHNS and CDR2 SASEGT. The V gene lost 7 bases and the J gene lost 4 bases, with 15 bases spanning the gap. The CDR3 DNA is TGTGCCAGCACCTCCAGCCGGGGCGCAGATACGCAGTATTTT. Translation gives CASTSSRGADTQYF.

There are a few counts of this clone. V usage is TRBV6-1 and J usage is TRBJ2-7; 14 nucleotides align to TRBD2. The CDR3 is 14 residues long. Germline V CDR1 and CDR2: MNHNS, SASEGT. The V segment lost 7 bases and the J segment 8 bases; nucleotides outside the gene matches: 7. The CDR3 DNA is TGTGCCAGCAAGGAGGGACTAGCGGGAGATAAGCAGTACTTC. It codes for CASKEGLAGDKQYF.